This T cell receptor (beta chain) was captured by sequencing in a study of cytomegalovirus exposure and HLA in healthy donors. The germline V gene has CDR1 KGHSH and CDR2 LQKENI. The CDR3 is made up of 14 amino acids. J was trimmed by 6 bases and V by 4 bases; bases with no gene match: 8. The PCR contained 60 Vbeta and 13 Jbeta primers. Sequencing was performed with immunoSEQ multiplex PCR; in TCRdb, only in-frame clones are kept and a portion is missing. In the table there are about 120,000 clones, 82% of which are singletons. The sample comprised PBMCs. The rearrangement uses TRBV18 and TRBJ1-2; 7 positions match TRBD1. The TCR originated in a young woman in good health and CMV-seronegative. In nucleotides, the CDR3 is TGTGCCAGCTCACGCACAGGGGAGAGAAATGGCTACACCTTC. It specifies CASSRTGERNGYTF.